Each of the 9 T cell receptor beta chains below was sequenced from the same sample in a study of PD-1 blockade in classical Hodgkin lymphoma. Following autologous stem cell transplantation, relapse occurred in every patient, and exposure to brentuximab vedotin varied. Profiling relied on immunoSEQ multiplex PCR, and the TCRdb table lists in-frame clones only, not all of them. The data hold over 90,000 clones, with 89% observed a single time. The sequencing here drew on peripheral blood mononuclear cells (PBMCs), taken before the second cycle of nivolumab. These receptors were collected from a human donor with classical Hodgkin lymphoma.

This sequence joins TRBV27 and TRBJ2-6, with a weak D call TRBD1 (5 bases). The CDR3 loop spans 17 amino acids. Deletions cut 2 bases from V and 3 bases from J, with 14 bases between. Per germline, CDR1 MNHEY and CDR2 SMNVEV (reference sequence). As DNA, the CDR3 is TGTGCCAGCAGTTTAGTGGCAGGGTTTAATGGGGCCAACGTCCTGACTTTC. As protein: CASSLVAGFNGANVLTF.

This clone came up once. The V call is TRBV5-1, the J call TRBJ2-3, with 9 bases identical to TRBD1. The V segment lost 4 bases and the J segment 3 bases; nucleotides outside the gene matches: 3. The germline V gene encodes CDR1 SGHRS and CDR2 YFSETQ. The CDR3 length is 14 residues. The CDR3 bases are TGCGCCAGCAGCCGGGGACAGGGAACAGATACGCAGTATTTT. Translation: CASSRGQGTDTQYF.

The chain has TRBV27 and TRBJ2-7; TRBD2 is a possible D gene (5 bases). Germline V gives CDR1 MNHEY, CDR2 SMNVEV (reference sequence). Trimming took 2 bases from V and 3 from J, leaving 11 bases between them. CDR3 length: 14 amino acids. The CDR3 here is CASSLGSGGYEQYF. CDR3 nucleotide sequence: TGTGCCAGCAGTTTAGGGAGCGGAGGCTACGAGCAGTACTTC.

The chain has TRBV10-1 and TRBJ2-7; maybe TRBD2 (6 bases). V gave up 10 bases and J gave up 4 bases, with 20 bases separating them. Germline V gene sequence: CDR1 WNHNN, CDR2 SYGVQD (reference sequence). The CDR3 contains 14 residues. The CDR3 DNA reads TGCGCCAACACGAGGTGGAGGGGTGGGTACGAGCAGTACTTC. It specifies CANTRWRGGYEQYF.

V gene TRBV2 combines with J gene TRBJ2-5; D call uncertain. Trimming took off 4 bases at V and 4 bases at J, with 7 bases between the two ends. This CDR3 contains 12 residues. Germline values: CDR1 SNHLY, CDR2 FYNNEI. This CDR3 is CASSVGLETQYF. CDR3 in DNA: TGTGCCAGCAGTGTTGGGTTAGAGACCCAGTACTTC. Together with reference TRBV2 and TRBJ2-5, the CDR3 gives the full variable domain: EPEVTQTPSHQVTQMGQEVILRCVPISNHLYFYWYRQILGQKVEFLVSFYNNEISEKSEIFDDQFSVERPDGSNFTLKIRSTKLEDSAMYFCASSVGLETQYFGPGTRLLVL.

The rearrangement joins TRBV7-8 to TRBJ1-6, with a tentative D call TRBD1 (5 bases). The CDR3 consists of 15 residues. V dropped 1 base and J dropped 10 bases, with 14 bases sitting between them. CDR1 is SGHVS and CDR2 is FQNEAQ in the germline V gene. The CDR3 protein is CASSLGRVGESPLHF. The CDR3 DNA reads as TGTGCCAGCAGCTTAGGCCGGGTGGGGGAATCACCCCTCCACTTT.

This sequence joins TRBV25-1 and TRBJ2-3; either TRBD1 or TRBD2 may fit D (5 bases each). CDR1 MGHDK and CDR2 SYGVNS come from the germline V gene. Trimming cost V 8 bases and J 0 bases, with 12 bases left between them. CDR3 length equals 14 residues. This CDR3 is CASRGTVSTDTQYF. CDR3 bases: TGTGCCAGCCGAGGGACGGTGAGCACAGATACGCAGTATTTT.

The J gene is TRBJ2-1, the V gene TRBV27, with TRBD2 matching 9 bases. V trimming: 3 bases; J trimming: 4 bases; junction bases outside the gene matches: 4. The CDR3 sequence is 15 residues long. Germline V gives CDR1 MNHEY, CDR2 SMNVEV (reference sequence). The chain's CDR3 is CASSLASGVYNEQFF. The CDR3, as DNA: TGTGCCAGCAGTTTGGCTAGCGGGGTTTACAATGAGCAGTTCTTC.

This chain joins TRBV5-1 and TRBJ2-5; TRBD2 is a possible D gene (6 bases). The CDR3 extends over 13 amino acids. V dropped 8 bases and J dropped 5 bases, with 16 bases sitting between them. The V gene's germline CDR1 is SGHRS and CDR2 YFSETQ. CDR3 region: CASTRDLWETQYF. CDR3 coding DNA: TGCGCCAGTACCCGGGACTTGTGGGAGACCCAGTACTTC.